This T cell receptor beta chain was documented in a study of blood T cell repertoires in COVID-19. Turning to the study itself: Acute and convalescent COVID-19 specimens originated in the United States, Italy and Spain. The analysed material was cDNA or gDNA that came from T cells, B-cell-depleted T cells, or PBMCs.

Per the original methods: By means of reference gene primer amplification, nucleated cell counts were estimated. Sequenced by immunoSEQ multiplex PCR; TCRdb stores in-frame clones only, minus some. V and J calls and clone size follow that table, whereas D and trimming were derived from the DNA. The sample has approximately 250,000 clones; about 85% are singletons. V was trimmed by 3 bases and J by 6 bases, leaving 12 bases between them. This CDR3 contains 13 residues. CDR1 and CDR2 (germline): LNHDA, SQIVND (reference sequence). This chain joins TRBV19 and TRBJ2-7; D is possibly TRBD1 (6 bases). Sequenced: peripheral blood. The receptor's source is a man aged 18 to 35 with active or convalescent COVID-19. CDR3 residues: CASSITTGSEQYF. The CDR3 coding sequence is TGTGCCAGTAGTATCACCACAGGGTCCGAGCAGTACTTC.